In this sample, the clone carrying this T cell receptor beta chain turned up a few times. This record belongs to a study of CD8+ T cells in alopecia areata. The overall study: Among treated patients, oral tofacitinib was administered at 5 to 10 mg twice daily.

Reverse transcribed after extraction, RNA yielded cDNA as the sequencing template. Sequencing used immunoSEQ multiplex PCR; TCRdb keeps in-frame clones, though not all of them. The profile covers 110,000 to 150,000 clones, with about 59% appearing a single time and roughly 15% taken by the ten largest. Germline lookup yields CDR1 SQVTM and CDR2 ANQGSEA. V was pared by 4 bases and J by 3 bases, with 10 bases between. This CDR3 contains 12 residues. The treatment: oral pan-JAK inhibitor, 5-10 mg twice daily. Samples from alopecia areata patients were lesional scalp punch biopsies and peripheral blood. This clonotype was sampled from a human donor with alopecia areata. This rearrangement joins TRBV29-1 to TRBJ2-7; D is undetermined. The sequenced sample was CD8+ T cells sorted from blood, obtained at week 4, from a patient treated with tofacitinib. The CDR3 nucleotides are TGCAGCGTTGCAACACAGAGCTACGAGCAGTACTTC. It translates to CSVATQSYEQYF.